The 30 T cell receptor beta chains presented below share a single source sample, sequenced in a study of T cells after yellow fever vaccination. One entry per CDR3 protein, called by TCRdb with MiXCR from the 5' RACE reads. The data contain some 110,000 distinct CDR3 sequences, around 8.6% of them singletons. Specimen: CD8+ T cells sorted from PBMCs, collected 45 days after the yellow fever booster vaccination. These TCRs come from a man under 40 who received the YFV17D yellow fever vaccine.

This clonotype appeared many times. The V and J genes are TRBV6-1 and TRBJ2-1; 10 bases line up with TRBD2. The CDR3 covers 15 residues. Germline trimming cut 6 bases from V and 5 bases from J; bases unmatched to any gene: 7. Germline V gene lookup returns CDR1 MNHNS and CDR2 SASEGT. CDR3 protein: CASSQLAGLNNEQFF. The CDR3 region has the DNA TGTGCCAGCAGCCAACTAGCGGGACTTAACAATGAGCAGTTCTTC.

The rearrangement uses TRBV12-5 and TRBJ2-1; 7 nucleotides agree with TRBD2. This CDR3 spans 15 amino acids. Losses at the gene ends were 2 bases for V and 6 bases for J; bases not matched to a gene: 7. Germline V gene lookup returns CDR1 LGHNT and CDR2 FRNRAP. CDR3 bases: TGTGCTAGTGGTTTGCTCGTGGGAGGGGTCAATGAGCAGTTCTTC. Translated, it gives CASGLLVGGVNEQFF.

The table lists this clonotype with a few counts. This chain joins TRBV30 and TRBJ1-5; D is possibly TRBD1 (5 bases). Germline CDR1 and CDR2: GTSNPN and SVGIG (reference sequence). The CDR3 consists of 14 residues. Trimming removed 1 base from V and 7 bases from J, with 14 bases in between. CDR3 loop: CAWSARGGGQPQHF. The DNA of the CDR3 is TGTGCCTGGAGTGCTCGCGGGGGTGGGCAGCCCCAGCATTTT.

To note about this clonotype: A read error may explain this, as a much larger clone is one base away. This chain joins TRBV18 and TRBJ2-1; maybe TRBD1 (6 bases). The CDR3 loop spans 17 amino acids. The germline V gene encodes CDR1 KGHSH and CDR2 LQKENI. V was shortened by 3 bases and J by 1 base, with 16 bases between the two germline ends. CDR3 sequence: CASSPGTPLPSYNEQFF. Written as DNA, the CDR3 is TGTGCCAGCTCACCGGGGACACCACTCCCTTCCTACAATGAGCAGTTCTTC.

The table lists this clonotype with many counts. The chain employs TRBV12-3 or TRBV12-4 and TRBJ1-5; no clear D gene. The CDR3 is 12 residues long. The V end was cut by 7 bases, the J end by 6 bases, with 10 bases between. Here the CDR3 DNA reads TGTGCCAGCAACCAACCTGGTCAGCCCCAGCATTTT. Encoded protein: CASNQPGQPQHF.

This clonotype came up many times. This chain connects TRBV15 to TRBJ1-3; TRBD1 might be the D (5 bases). The ends were cut back, 9 bases at V and 0 bases at J, with 15 bases in the middle. The CDR3 contains 15 residues. Looked up from germline, CDR1 is LNHNV and CDR2 is YYDKDF (reference sequence). CDR3 region: CATRNGAHSGNTIYF. For the CDR3, the DNA is TGTGCCACGCGAAACGGGGCCCACTCTGGAAACACCATATATTTT.

This clonotype came up a few times. J is TRBJ2-5 and V is TRBV7-6; TRBD1 might be the D (6 bases). The germline V and J ends were trimmed by 5 bases and 2 bases, with 15 bases remaining between them. CDR3 length: 15 residues. Germline V gene data show CDR1 as SGHVS and CDR2 as FNYEAQ. CDR3 amino acids: CASSVTGSTQETQYF. The DNA for the CDR3 is TGTGCCAGCAGCGTCACAGGGAGCACACAAGAGACCCAGTACTTC.

This clonotype was detected ten times or more. The genes are TRBV14 and TRBJ2-1; a weak D match, TRBD2 (5 bases). The CDR3 loop spans 16 amino acids. Germline V gene data show CDR1 as SGHDN and CDR2 as FVKESK. V shed 1 base and J shed 8 bases, with 18 bases lying between them. CDR3 DNA sequence: TGTGCCAGCAGCCAAGTTATAGAGCGGCCTTGGTATGAGCAGTTCTTC. Its translation: CASSQVIERPWYEQFF.

This clonotype was picked up many times. This chain connects TRBV27 to TRBJ2-3; D is unclear. Germline V gene data show CDR1 as MNHEY and CDR2 as SMNVEV (reference sequence). The CDR3 covers 14 residues. V was trimmed by 3 bases and J by 1 base, leaving 8 bases between them. This CDR3 is CASSFTSGTDTQYF. For the CDR3, the DNA is TGTGCCAGCAGTTTCACATCTGGCACAGATACGCAGTATTTT.

This clonotype appeared a few times. V gene TRBV7-9 combines with J gene TRBJ1-1; maybe TRBD1 (6 bases). The CDR3 totals 17 residues. V shed 2 bases and J shed 0 bases, with 16 bases lying between them. The germline CDR1 and CDR2 sequences are SEHNR and FQNEAQ (reference sequence). CDR3: CASSLNRQETMNTEAFF. The DNA of the CDR3 is TGTGCCAGCAGCTTAAACCGACAGGAAACTATGAACACTGAAGCTTTCTTT.

This clonotype came up many times. The genes are TRBV7-9 and TRBJ2-1; possibly TRBD2 for D (5 bases). The germline gives CDR1 SEHNR, CDR2 FQNEAQ (reference sequence). V was pared by 8 bases and J by 6 bases, with 23 bases between. The CDR3 is made up of 16 amino acids. The CDR3 nucleotides are TGTGCCAGCGAGGCTCCTGTCCGGTCGGGGATCAATGAGCAGTTCTTC. Protein product: CASEAPVRSGINEQFF.

This clonotype occurred many times. The chain carries TRBV7-6 and TRBJ2-7, with D perhaps matching TRBD1 (6 bases). With 5 bases removed from V and 6 bases from J, the gap between germline ends came to 17 bases. Germline V gene data show CDR1 as SGHVS and CDR2 as FNYEAQ. The CDR3 length is 14 residues. The CDR3 sequence: CASSPGEGISEQYF. The DNA for the CDR3 is TGTGCCAGCAGCCCAGGGGAAGGCATCTCCGAGCAGTACTTC. Looking up the rest from reference TRBV7-6 and TRBJ2-7 gives the full variable domain: GAGVSQSPRYKVTKRGQDVALRCDPISGHVSLYWYRQALGQGPEFLTYFNYEAQQDKSGLPNDRFSAERPEGSISTLTIQRTEQRDSAMYRCASSPGEGISEQYFGPGTRLTVT.

This clonotype was seen at least ten times. The chain carries TRBV2 and TRBJ2-7; D unclear. The CDR3 sequence is 11 residues long. Per germline, CDR1 SNHLY and CDR2 FYNNEI. V lost 4 bases to trimming and J lost 3 bases, with 4 bases between them. In DNA, the CDR3 is TGTGCCAGCAGTGTCAACTACGAGCAGTACTTC. The encoded protein is CASSVNYEQYF.

This clonotype came up many times. J is TRBJ2-1 and V is TRBV29-1; D is perhaps TRBD1 or TRBD2 (5 bases each). Germline V gene lookup returns CDR1 SQVTM and CDR2 ANQGSEA. The V and J ends lost 8 bases and 7 bases respectively, with 21 bases between them. The CDR3 contains 14 residues. CDR3: CSTPAGRVRNEQFF. CDR3 sequence (DNA): TGCAGCACCCCCGCGGGCAGGGTGAGGAATGAGCAGTTCTTC.

The chain uses TRBV5-6 and TRBJ2-7; 12 nucleotides match TRBD2. Germline CDR1 is SGHDT and CDR2 is YYEEEE. This CDR3 has 18 amino acids. After removal of 1 base from V and 4 bases from J, the junction contained 12 bases not matched to a gene. CDR3 protein: CASSLYLAGGRLYYEQYF. CDR3 DNA sequence: TGTGCCAGCAGCTTGTATCTAGCGGGAGGGAGGCTCTATTACGAGCAGTACTTC.

In its sample, this clonotype was seen many times. The CDR3 bases are TGTGCCAGCAGCTTAGATGCGTGGGGGGGAGAAGAGACCCAGTACTTC. The encoded protein is CASSLDAWGGEETQYF. The chain links TRBV11-2 to TRBJ2-5, with 7 bases fitting TRBD2. The CDR3 runs to 16 residues. From germline, CDR1 is SGHAT and CDR2 FQNNGV. The V segment lost 0 bases and the J segment 3 bases; nucleotides outside the gene matches: 7. The full variable domain, rest sourced from reference TRBV11-2 and TRBJ2-5, is EAGVAQSPRYKIIEKRQSVAFWCNPISGHATLYWYQQILGQGPKLLIQFQNNGVVDDSQLPKDRFSAERLKGVDSTLKIQPAKLEDSAVYLCASSLDAWGGEETQYFGPGTRLLVL.

Ten or more counts support this clonotype. The chain couples TRBV7-2 to TRBJ2-2; 8 nucleotides line up with TRBD1. The ends lost 5 bases at V and 6 bases at J; junction bases unmatched: 8. The CDR3 is 15 amino acids. Germline CDR1 SGHTA, CDR2 FQGNSA. CDR3 coding DNA: TGTGCCAGCAGCCGACGCCAGGGGGCTGCCGGGGAGCTGTTTTTT. Translated: CASSRRQGAAGELFF.

Points on this clonotype: One base away lies a much larger clone, so this may be a sequencing read error. This chain uses TRBV4-2 with TRBJ2-7; D is tentatively TRBD1 or TRBD2 (6 bases each). CDR3 length: 19 amino acids. V lost 0 bases, J lost 3 bases, and 24 bases lay in between. Germline CDR1 and CDR2: LGHNA and YNFKEQ. CDR3 residues: CASSQEGGSEGPWDYEQYF. The CDR3 DNA follows: TGTGCCAGCAGCCAAGAAGGGGGGTCGGAGGGACCGTGGGACTACGAGCAGTACTTC.

This clonotype showed up many times. The chain combines TRBV7-6 with TRBJ2-7; 10 positions match TRBD1. This CDR3 has 16 residues. Germline loops: CDR1 SGHVS, CDR2 FNYEAQ. The V segment lost 4 bases and the J segment 3 bases; nucleotides outside the gene matches: 9. This chain's CDR3 is CASSSGLRTGGYEQYF. The CDR3 coding sequence is TGTGCCAGCAGCTCAGGTCTCCGGACAGGGGGCTACGAGCAGTACTTC.

This clonotype showed up many times. The chain has TRBV7-9 and TRBJ2-7; TRBD2 might be the D (6 bases). Germline CDR1 SEHNR, CDR2 FQNEAQ (reference sequence). This CDR3 region has 17 residues. V was pared by 8 bases and J by 3 bases, with 26 bases between. The CDR3 DNA sequence: TGTGCCAGCGACCGGGGCGGGGACCTCTCCTGGGACTACGAGCAGTACTTC. Translating it yields CASDRGGDLSWDYEQYF.

About this clonotype itself: This may arise from a read error, as a much more abundant clone is one base away. This sequence joins TRBV10-3 and TRBJ2-5, with D tentatively TRBD2 (6 bases). Between the trimmed V and J ends, which lost 10 bases and 5 bases, there was a span of 11 bases. CDR1 and CDR2 from the germline V gene are ENHRY and SYGVKD. The CDR3 length is 11 residues. CDR3 in amino acids: CATKEGETQYF. For the CDR3, the DNA is TGTGCCACCAAGGAGGGTGAGACCCAGTACTTC.

This clonotype was counted a few times. This rearrangement joins TRBV11-2 to TRBJ2-7; 7 positions match TRBD1. This CDR3 comprises 17 residues. The V segment lost 5 bases and the J segment 4 bases; nucleotides outside the gene matches: 17. Germline assignment: CDR1 SGHAT and CDR2 FQNNGV. The CDR3 nucleotides read TGTGCCAGCAGCGCAGATATTGTAGGACAGGTGACTTACGAGCAGTACTTC. Its translation is CASSADIVGQVTYEQYF.

This clonotype was seen ten or more times. The CDR3 DNA is TGCAGTGTACAGGGGGACACCGGGGAGCTGTTTTTT. This encodes CSVQGDTGELFF. The rearrangement joins TRBV20-1 to TRBJ2-2, with TRBD1 identical over 8 bases. J gave up 3 bases and V 7 bases, and 1 base lay outside the gene matches. Germline V gene data show CDR1 as DFQATT and CDR2 as SNEGSKA (reference sequence). The CDR3 has 12 residues.

This clonotype has a count of ten or more. The rearrangement links TRBV4-3 to TRBJ2-1; TRBD2 might be the D (5 bases). The germline V gene has CDR1 LGHNA and CDR2 YSLEER. Trimming removed 0 bases from V and 12 bases from J, with 18 bases in between. The CDR3 spans 15 residues. CDR3 loop: CASSQDPGQTRAQFF. CDR3 in DNA: TGCGCCAGCAGCCAAGATCCGGGCCAAACTAGGGCGCAGTTCTTC.

This chain joins TRBV5-1 and TRBJ2-7, with 9 nucleotides matching TRBD2. Trimming at V came to 3 bases and at J to 12 bases, leaving 13 bases not matched to a gene. Germline CDR1 SGHRS, CDR2 YFSETQ. The CDR3 runs to 14 residues. The CDR3 bases are TGCGCCAGCAGCTCGTCACCAGCGGGAGGAGGCCTGTACTTC. Translation gives CASSSSPAGGGLYF.

This clonotype was observed a few times. This chain joins TRBV29-1 and TRBJ2-5; TRBD1 matches at 8 bases. Trimming at V came to 4 bases and at J to 5 bases, leaving 9 bases not matched to a gene. CDR1 and CDR2 (germline): SQVTM, ANQGSEA. This CDR3 comprises 14 residues. The CDR3 spells CSVGLQGARETQYF. In DNA form, the CDR3 reads TGCAGCGTTGGTCTGCAGGGGGCGCGGGAGACCCAGTACTTC.

This clonotype was detected many times. The V and J genes are TRBV4-3 and TRBJ1-2; D is uncertain. Germline-derived CDR1 and CDR2 are LGHNA and YSLEER. V shed 5 bases and J shed 8 bases, with 18 bases lying between them. The CDR3 loop spans 14 amino acids. Here the CDR3 reads CASSLSGEGFGYTF. CDR3 bases: TGCGCCAGCAGCTTGTCTGGGGAGGGTTTCGGCTACACCTTC.

This clonotype was observed a few times. V is TRBV14 and J is TRBJ2-1; TRBD2 might be the D (6 bases). V dropped 3 bases and J dropped 2 bases, with 20 bases sitting between them. The CDR3 has 18 amino acids. Germline V gene lookup returns CDR1 SGHDN and CDR2 FVKESK. The CDR3 nucleotides are TGTGCCAGCAGCCATCCTCCTTTGGGGGGACCCCCCTACAATGAGCAGTTCTTC. Its translation is CASSHPPLGGPPYNEQFF.

This clonotype was recorded many times. V gene TRBV5-1 combines with J gene TRBJ1-2; unclear D gene. V lost 2 bases and J lost 4, with 15 bases in between. Germline V lookup: CDR1 SGHRS, CDR2 YFSETQ. The CDR3 is 15 amino acids. CDR3 region: CASSFHANEAYGYTF. DNA for the CDR3: TGCGCCAGCAGCTTTCATGCGAACGAAGCCTATGGCTACACCTTC.

This clonotype was seen only a few times. This chain joins TRBV6-1 and TRBJ1-3; D not resolved. V was trimmed by 3 bases and J by 4 bases, leaving 10 bases between them. CDR1 and CDR2 from the germline V gene are MNHNS and SASEGT. CDR3 length: 14 amino acids. CDR3 in amino acids: CASSDPAGGNTIYF. As DNA, the CDR3 is TGTGCCAGCAGTGACCCCGCGGGAGGAAACACCATATATTTT.